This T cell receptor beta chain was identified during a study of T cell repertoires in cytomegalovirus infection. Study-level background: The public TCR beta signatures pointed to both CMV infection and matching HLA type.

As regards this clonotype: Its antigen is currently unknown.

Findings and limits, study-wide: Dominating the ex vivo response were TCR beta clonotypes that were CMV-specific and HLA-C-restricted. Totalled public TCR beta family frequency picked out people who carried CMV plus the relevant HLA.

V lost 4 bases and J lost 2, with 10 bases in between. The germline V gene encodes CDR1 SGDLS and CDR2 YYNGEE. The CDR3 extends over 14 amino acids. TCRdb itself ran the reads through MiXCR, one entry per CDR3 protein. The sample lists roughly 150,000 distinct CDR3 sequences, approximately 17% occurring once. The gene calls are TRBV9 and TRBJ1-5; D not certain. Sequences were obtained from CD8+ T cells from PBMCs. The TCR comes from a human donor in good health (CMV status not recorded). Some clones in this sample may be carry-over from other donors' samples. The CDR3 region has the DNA TGTGCCAGCAGCTTGGGCCCGGGCAATCAGCCCCAGCATTTT. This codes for CASSLGPGNQPQHF.